The source of this T cell receptor beta chain is a study of blood T cell repertoires in COVID-19. Repertoires were generated with immunoSEQ multiplex PCR, while TCRdb's copy carries only in-frame clones and drops some. The sample has approximately 200,000 clones, 75% to 90% seen once. Trimming left V 4 bases short and J 5 bases short, with 14 bases between. This CDR3 comprises 14 residues. CDR1 SGHDN and CDR2 FVKESK come from the germline V gene. The clonotype comes from a man aged 35-49 years who had recovered from COVID-19. The material sequenced was PBMCs or T cells enriched from blood (not recorded which). The chain joins TRBV14 to TRBJ1-1; no firm D call. CDR3 amino acids: CASSPERGRTEAFF. The CDR3 DNA follows: TGTGCCAGCAGCCCAGAGCGGGGTAGGACTGAAGCTTTCTTT.